This T cell receptor beta chain stems from a study of blood T cells in healthy people across ages. Study-level findings and limits: A conclusive naive versus antigen-experienced comparison was prevented by the unsorted PBMCs. The study found more naive CD4+ cells and higher diversity in long-lived than aged donors. One million T cells yielded diversity estimates that were considered underestimates.

The authors ran a second PCR of about 7 to 12 cycles using a sample-barcoded 5' primer and a J-beta primer mix. In TCRdb, the 5' RACE reads were re-called with MiXCR into one record per CDR3 protein. The sample holds 790,000 or so distinct CDR3 sequences, roughly 46% seen once. The V gene end was trimmed by 4 bases and the J gene end by 7 bases; junction bases not matched to a gene: 6. The CDR3 extends over 15 amino acids. Per the germline V gene, CDR1 is ENHRY and CDR2 is SYGVKD. Turning to this clonotype: Antigen specificity is unknown.

The chain joins TRBV10-3 to TRBJ2-1; 11 nucleotides align to TRBD2. The source of this sequence is an elderly man in good health. The sample taken for sequencing was blood. CDR3 in amino acids: CAISGMTSGENEQFF. CDR3 nucleotides: TGTGCCATCAGTGGGATGACTAGCGGGGAAAATGAGCAGTTCTTC.